Listed below are T cell receptor beta chains from one sample, sequenced in a study of T-cell memory formation after mild COVID-19. TCRdb re-analysed the 5' RACE reads in MiXCR, keeping a single row per CDR3 protein. The data show around 320,000 distinct CDR3 sequences, roughly a fifth seen once. The sample comprised PBMCs or a T cell subset sorted from them (not recorded which). Source of these receptors: a man aged 18 to 30 who had mild COVID-19 (a few samples of this study predate the infection). Cell type and time point are not known. Both conserved end residues are part of each CDR3. The D gene is left open where the match is weak. Expanded clones get a size class; other rows say once, few or many, or leave the size out.

j_gene,v_gene,d_gene,abundance,CDR3aa,CDR3nt
TRBJ2-3,TRBV7-2,.,.,CASSSQQLDTQYF,TGTGCCAGCAGCTCGCAGCAGTTAGATACGCAGTATTTT
TRBJ1-6,TRBV7-2,TRBD1,.,CASSFQGDRSPLHF,TGTGCCAGCAGCTTCCAGGGGGATCGTTCACCCCTCCACTTT
TRBJ2-4,TRBV7-2,TRBD1,.,CASSLVAGGGNIQYF,TGTGCCAGCAGCTTAGTCGCAGGGGGCGGGAACATTCAGTACTTC
TRBJ2-1,TRBV29-1,.,many,CSAVGGYNEQFF,TGCAGCGCCGTCGGGGGCTACAATGAGCAGTTCTTC
TRBJ2-1,TRBV7-9,.,.,CASSLARSQSNEQFF,TGTGCCAGCAGCTTAGCCCGATCTCAATCCAATGAGCAGTTCTTC
TRBJ1-1,TRBV7-9,.,few,CASSLDGGGTEAFF,TGTGCCAGCAGCTTAGATGGGGGAGGCACTGAAGCTTTCTTT
TRBJ2-7,TRBV30,.,few,CAWSAGTFGEQYF,TGTGCCTGGAGTGCCGGGACCTTCGGGGAGCAGTACTTC
TRBJ2-3,TRBV24-1,TRBD1,few,CATSGSGQGVTDTQYF,TGTGCCACCAGTGGGTCGGGACAGGGGGTCACGGATACGCAGTATTTT
TRBJ1-5,TRBV6-5,.,few,CASSYSSRINQPQHF,TGTGCCAGCAGTTACTCGTCCAGGATCAATCAGCCCCAGCATTTT
TRBJ2-1,TRBV5-1,TRBD2,.,CASSPQRGKNEQFF,TGCGCCAGCAGCCCGCAGCGGGGAAAAAATGAGCAGTTCTTC
TRBJ1-5,TRBV7-9,.,few,CASSVTQDQPQHF,TGTGCCAGCAGCGTGACCCAGGACCAGCCCCAGCATTTT
TRBJ2-1,TRBV12-3/TRBV12-4,.,few,CASSRIPVSSYNEQFF,TGTGCCAGCAGTCGGATCCCGGTGAGCTCCTACAATGAGCAGTTCTTC
TRBJ2-5,TRBV7-8,TRBD2,few,CASTMLAGVETQYF,TGTGCCAGCACCATGCTAGCGGGGGTAGAGACCCAGTACTTC
TRBJ1-1,TRBV19,.,.,CASSIGSRGEAFF,TGTGCCAGTAGTATAGGATCAAGGGGTGAAGCTTTCTTT
TRBJ1-2,TRBV5-1,TRBD1,.,CASSSQGTGNYGYTF,TGCGCCAGCAGCTCCCAGGGGACAGGGAACTATGGCTACACCTTC